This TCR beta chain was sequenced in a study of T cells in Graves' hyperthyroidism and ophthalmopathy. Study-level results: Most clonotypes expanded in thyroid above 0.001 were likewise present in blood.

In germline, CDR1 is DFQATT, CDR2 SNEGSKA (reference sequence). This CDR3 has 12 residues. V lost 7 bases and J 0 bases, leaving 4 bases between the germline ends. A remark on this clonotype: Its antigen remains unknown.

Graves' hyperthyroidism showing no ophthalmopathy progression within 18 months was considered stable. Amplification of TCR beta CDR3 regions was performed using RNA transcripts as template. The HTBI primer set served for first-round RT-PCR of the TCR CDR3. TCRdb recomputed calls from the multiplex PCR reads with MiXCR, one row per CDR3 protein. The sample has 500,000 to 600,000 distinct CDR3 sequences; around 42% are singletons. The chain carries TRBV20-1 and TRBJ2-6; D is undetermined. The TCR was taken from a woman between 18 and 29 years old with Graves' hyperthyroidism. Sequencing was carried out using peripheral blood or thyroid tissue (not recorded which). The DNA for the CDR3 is TGCAGTGACAGCTCTGGGGCCAACGTCCTGACTTTC. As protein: CSDSSGANVLTF.